This T cell receptor (beta chain) was documented in a study of Ad26.COV2.S vaccination and SARS-CoV-2 variants. Study at large: The donor belonged to the COV1001 Ad26.COV2.S trial arm.

Clones were read by immunoSEQ multiplex PCR, and TCRdb kept only the in-frame ones, dropping some. The repertoire holds around 250,000 clones, with approximately 89% as singletons. The CDR3 is made up of 16 amino acids. Germline-derived CDR1 and CDR2 are SGHRS and YFSETQ. Trimming removed 0 bases at V and 3 bases at J, with 14 bases between. Study-wide findings and caveats: It is possible that the TCR breadth and depth analyses underestimated the total T cell responses.

On this clone itself: Antigen unknown.

Treatment reported: 15 to 20 received Ad26.COV2.S at low or high dose, single or two shots; roughly five received placebo; per-sample allocation not given. Sampling took place 63 days after the first vaccine or placebo injection. Material: peripheral blood, obtained in a trial of Ad26.COV2.S vaccine versus placebo. The chain uses TRBV5-1 and TRBJ2-3; D remains ambiguous. The clonotype originates from a person between 18 and 59 years old who received the Ad26.COV2.S COVID-19 vaccine or a placebo. CDR3 sequence reads: CASSLVSRVFTDTQYF. The CDR3 DNA reads TGCGCCAGCAGCTTGGTTTCTCGGGTTTTTACAGATACGCAGTATTTT.